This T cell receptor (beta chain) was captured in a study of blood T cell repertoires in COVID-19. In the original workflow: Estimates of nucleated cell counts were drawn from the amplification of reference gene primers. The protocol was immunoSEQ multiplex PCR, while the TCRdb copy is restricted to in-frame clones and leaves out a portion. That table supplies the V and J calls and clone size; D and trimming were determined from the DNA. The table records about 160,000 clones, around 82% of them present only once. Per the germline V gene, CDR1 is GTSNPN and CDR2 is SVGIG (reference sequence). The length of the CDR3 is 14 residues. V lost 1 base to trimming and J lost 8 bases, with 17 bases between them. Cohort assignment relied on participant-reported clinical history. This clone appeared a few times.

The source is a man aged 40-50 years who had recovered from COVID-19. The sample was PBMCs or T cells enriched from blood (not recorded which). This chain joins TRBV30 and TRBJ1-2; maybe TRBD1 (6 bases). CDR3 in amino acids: CAWSEGDGIWGYTF. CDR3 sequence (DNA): TGTGCCTGGAGTGAGGGGGACGGAATTTGGGGCTACACCTTC. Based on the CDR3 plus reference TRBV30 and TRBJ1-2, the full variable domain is SQTIHQWPATLVQPVGSPLSLECTVEGTSNPNLYWYRQAAGRGLQLLFYSVGIGQISSEVPQNLSASRPQDRQFILSSKKLLLSDSGFYLCAWSEGDGIWGYTFGSGTRLTVV.